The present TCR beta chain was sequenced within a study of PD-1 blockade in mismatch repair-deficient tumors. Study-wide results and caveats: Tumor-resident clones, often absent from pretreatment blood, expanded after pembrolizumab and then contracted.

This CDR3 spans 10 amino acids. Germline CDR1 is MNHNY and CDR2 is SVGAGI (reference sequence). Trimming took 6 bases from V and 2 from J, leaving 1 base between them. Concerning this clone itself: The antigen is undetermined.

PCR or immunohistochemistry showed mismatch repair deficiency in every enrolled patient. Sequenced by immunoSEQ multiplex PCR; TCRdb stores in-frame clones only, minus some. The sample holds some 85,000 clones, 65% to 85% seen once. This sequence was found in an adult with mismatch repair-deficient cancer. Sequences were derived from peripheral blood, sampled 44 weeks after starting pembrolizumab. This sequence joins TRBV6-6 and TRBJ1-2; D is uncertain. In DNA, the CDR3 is TGTGCCAGCAGGAACTATGGCTACACCTTC. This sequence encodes CASRNYGYTF.